Listed here is a single T cell receptor (beta chain). Which antigen it targets is not known. The record has no base qualities; no much larger clone is one base away. The cohort was made up of about 670 healthy bone marrow donors. At the time of sampling, all cohort members were nominally healthy, though unrecorded immune exposures were likely present. The donor tested CMV seronegative, placing the donor among the roughly 350 seronegative members of the cohort. A peripheral blood sample was provided by each donor, and peripheral blood mononuclear cells were used for TCR beta sequencing. Genomic DNA was extracted from the blood cell samples with the Qiagen DNeasy Blood Extraction Kit. Taken from cysteine to phenylalanine, the CDR3 has 15 residues. The CDR3 DNA has 45 bases and is translated from base 1. For CDR1 and CDR2, the germline V gene lists SGHRS and YFSETQ. V sheds 1 base and J sheds 3 bases, leaving 10 bases between their ends.

The library was produced with the immunoSEQ multiplex PCR assay. The multiplex PCR relied on a mix of 60 forward primers for TCR Vbeta segments and 13 reverse primers for TCR Jbeta segments. A multiplex PCR assay on genomic DNA amplified the CDR3 region of rearranged TCR beta genes. Amplified TCR beta libraries were sequenced as 87-base-pair reads on the Illumina HiSeq System. Under the source paper's analysis protocol: A later analysis tallied 70 million to 100 million unique TCR beta chains across the 600 to 700 repertoires, and some 12 million of those chains were shared by two or more donors. To remove PCR and sequencing errors, raw reads were error-corrected and collapsed into unique sequences using a nearest-neighbor algorithm that merged closely related sequences. To assign V, D and J gene segments, CDR3 sequences were aligned to IMGT reference sequences. For a sequence to be retained, a match of at least six nucleotides was required to both a V gene segment and a J gene segment. Rearrangements were classified as productive when the CDR3 lacked stop codons and remained in frame with V and J, and all other rearrangements were classified as non-productive. CDR3 was defined according to IMGT convention as the region running from the second conserved V-encoded cysteine to the conserved J-encoded phenylalanine. Sequences without an unambiguous match to a single V gene segment were excluded from the earlier analysis of almost 600 of the donors. In an earlier analysis of around 590 of the donors, a V segment was called functional when productive rearrangements were above 56.7%, and segregating when the standard deviation between donors exceeded 5%. A statistical classification framework was developed to diagnose cytomegalovirus status using the catalog of TCR beta chain sequences. In a later analysis, V and J genes were assigned by comparing TCR nucleotide sequences against IMGT/GENE-DB human TR gene sequences. The TCRdist pipeline was used in a later analysis to assign CDR3 sequences and most-parsimonious VDJ recombination scenarios. In a later analysis, each TCR beta chain was defined by its CDR3 amino acid sequence together with its V-gene family, and reads without a unique V-gene family were excluded. As a way to deal with suspected cross-contamination and a sequencing artifact, a later analysis dropped nearly 600 nucleotide sequences that were highly shared and had low generation probability. In a later analysis, a clonal expansion index for each public chain was calculated from normalized within-repertoire ranks of inferred template counts. Generation probabilities in a later analysis came from a VDJ recombination model fitted to out-of-frame rearrangements, and those results were checked against IGoR. In a later analysis, hypergeometric tests were used to score TCR-TCR, TCR-HLA and TCR-CMV co-occurrence, with a repertoire-size bias correction applied to TCR pairs. A later analysis estimated false discovery rates by permuting HLA or CMV assignments 20 times. In a later analysis, co-occurring TCRs were grouped with DBSCAN, and TCRdist sequence similarity was added when clustering was performed within HLA-allele-positive subsets. Co-occurrence clustering excluded repertoires with fewer than 30,000 or more than 120,000 public chains, plus five with anomalous nucleotide sharing. Held by TCRdb, this immuneACCESS table contains in-frame sequences only and omits some clones. Under half of the omission traces to an unresolved V gene where checked; the cause of the rest is unknown. The V and J calls and clone size come from that table; D and trimming were worked out from the DNA. Counted in this sample were 150,000 to 200,000 clones; 68% of them appeared once. The top ten clones comprise roughly 1.4% of the sample.

These data originate in a study of cytomegalovirus exposure and HLA in healthy donors (dated by TCRdb to about 2017). Study-level background: According to an earlier analysis of 550 to 700 of the donors, 150 million to 200 million T cells yielded 90 million to 130 million unique TCR beta sequences and approximately 300 Gb of sequence data. A later genetic analysis took genome-wide SNP genotypes for about 55% of the 666 donors and used that subset as a discovery cohort. About 320 gigabases of sequencing data and 78 million or so unique TCR sequences were included in an early release covering about 600 HLA-typed donors. Donor age, sex, ethnicity and CMV serostatus were collected together with the repertoire data. A later analysis re-examined previously published TCR beta repertoires from more than 550 donors and added high-resolution HLA genotyping to investigate patterns of TCR occurrence. All discovery cohort repertoires had been generated using a single sequencing platform. An earlier analysis of 587 of the donors used high-throughput TCR beta sequencing to judge whether each TCR beta V gene segment behaved as functional or pseudogenic. In addition to the first cohort of approximately 650 subjects, a separate validation cohort of some 120 different subjects was used. Among the roughly 400 genotyped donors, 75% to 90% belonged to the genetic ancestry cluster associated with self-reported Caucasian donors. The number of donors typed differed by locus, with 629-630 for A, B, C, DRB1 and DQB1, around 500 for DQA1, 600 to 610 for DPA1, and some 470 for DPB1. The aim of the study was to test whether cataloging public T cell receptors could identify signatures of past pathogen exposure. The later analysis used no new phenotypic data to find candidate immune exposures, relying instead on TCR beta sequences and their occurrence across donors. Five DR-DQ haplotypes were handled as single units for association and clustering, since linkage in the cohort was strong. Using immunosequencing, the study profiled T cell repertoires from 666 subjects and related those repertoires to cytomegalovirus serostatus. Both class I and class II loci were covered by HLA typing, at four-digit resolution. High-throughput TCR immunosequencing, statistical association of individual TCRs with disease status, and machine learning were combined to predict cytomegalovirus infection status. On average, around 240,000 unique TCR beta nucleotide sequences were sequenced per donor among some 430 genotyped donors of the cohort, with 15% to 20% of those sequences being non-productive. The full study reports these points: A later analysis found that HLA-associated TCR beta chains were more clonally expanded and had lower generation probabilities than equally common non-associated chains. HLA typing was unavailable for some donors at each locus, so association tests used only the typed subset. While some public TCRs were present in many individuals, most TCR sequences turned up only very rarely across donors. Only TCR beta chains were sequenced in this cohort, and the absence of alpha or paired-chain data limited detectable features. The only immune exposure information available for the cohort was CMV serostatus. A later analysis found that TCR association rates varied across HLA loci, with DRB1 alleles showing the most associated TCRs and HLA-C alleles the fewest. When HLA alleles, especially DR and DQ, strongly co-occurred, attributing TCR associations to individual alleles was difficult. It was suggested by the authors that the approach could potentially be generalized to other disease states and immunological phenotypes. The presence/absence analyses assumed that sequencing depth was roughly uniform across donors, and that assumption may not be true. According to a later analysis, parvovirus B19, influenza, CMV and Epstein-Barr virus appeared linked to several top co-occurrence clusters. Correlated functional status among segregating V segments might reflect linkage disequilibrium, but an unknown experimental factor could not be ruled out. Some IMGT-functional V segments, including TRBV6-2 and TRBV6-3, could not be told apart with the 87-base-pair reads, so those segments were excluded. A further reported finding was that TCR beta sequences accurately predicted the HLA-A and HLA-B alleles for most subjects in the first cohort. In both the original and validation cohorts, the classifier was reported to diagnose cytomegalovirus status with high specificity and sensitivity. A group of highly shared sequence variants was considered likely to be a technical artifact of the sequencing pipeline. In a later analysis, most CMV-associated TCR beta chains were found to appear HLA-restricted, with HLA associations seemingly driven largely by CMV exposure. The study gave a list of about 150 TCR beta chains associated with cytomegalovirus. In vitro tests confirmed that a few of the cytomegalovirus-associated TCR beta chains recognize cytomegalovirus antigens. A later genetic analysis reported fewer N-insertions in productive TCRs among donors in an Asian-associated ancestry cluster than the approximately 670-donor mean. In a later genetic analysis, a missense DCLRE1C variant was associated with V-gene and J-gene trimming of TCR beta chains, and the association was replicated in an independent cohort. In an earlier analysis of about 600 of the donors, most TCR beta V segments appeared in productive rearrangements about 87% or about 30% of the time, broadly matching IMGT annotations. In a later analysis, some 17,000 TCR beta sequences were associated with specific HLA alleles at a false discovery rate of 0.05. Because counts were too low, around 17 rarely observed V segments, including chromosome 9 orphons, were left out of the earlier analysis of 500 to 650 of the donors.

The TCR originated in a man aged 50 or older in good health and CMV-seronegative. The sequenced sample consisted of PBMCs. The chain is encoded by TRBV5-1 joined to TRBJ2-2; a tentative D call is TRBD1 (5 bases match). This receptor has the CDR3 CASSLSTTDTGELFF. The DNA is as follows: TGCGCCAGCAGCTTGTCGACGACAGACACCGGGGAGCTGTTTTTT.